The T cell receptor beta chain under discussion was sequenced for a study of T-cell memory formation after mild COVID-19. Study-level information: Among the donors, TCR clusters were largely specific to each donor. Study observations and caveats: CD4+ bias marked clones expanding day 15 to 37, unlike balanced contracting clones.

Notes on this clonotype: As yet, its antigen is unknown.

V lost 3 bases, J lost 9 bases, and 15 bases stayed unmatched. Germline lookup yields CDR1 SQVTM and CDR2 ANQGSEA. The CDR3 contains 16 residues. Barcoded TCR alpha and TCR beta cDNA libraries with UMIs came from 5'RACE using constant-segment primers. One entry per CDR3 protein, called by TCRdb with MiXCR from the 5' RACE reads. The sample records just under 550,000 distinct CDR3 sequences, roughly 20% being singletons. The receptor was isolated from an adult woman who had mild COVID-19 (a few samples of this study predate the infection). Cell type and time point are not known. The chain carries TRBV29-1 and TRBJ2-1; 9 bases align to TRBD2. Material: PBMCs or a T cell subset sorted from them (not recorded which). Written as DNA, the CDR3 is TGCAGCGTTGAGGGGCTAGCGGGATCGCAGGTTGGTGAGCAGTTCTTC. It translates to CSVEGLAGSQVGEQFF.